The T cell receptor beta chain under discussion was sequenced for a study of response to subunit inactivated influenza vaccine (dated by TCRdb to 2016 to 2019). Background for the entire study: To follow how T cells responded to a trivalent subunit inactivated influenza vaccine, the researchers relied on deep quantitative profiling of the T cell receptor repertoire. Study-wide findings and limitations: The authors proposed that each seasonal influenza vaccination may bring in only a limited number of new T cells.

This clonotype has at least ten counts. Its antigen is currently not known. No base quality information exists; no much larger clone differs at one position. Ends trimmed: V by 1 base, J by 2 bases; bases unmatched to a gene: 4. Reading from cysteine to phenylalanine, the CDR3 counts 16 amino acids. Left in the record is the CDR3 DNA by itself, 48 bases read in frame from the first base. Sequences DFQATT (CDR1) and SNEGSKA (CDR2) are obtained from the germline V gene (reference sequence). The library was built by means of RT-PCR. Data came from an Illumina HiSeq 2500. Starting from the raw public reads, TCRdb applied fastp trimming at Q25, assembled clones with MiXCR and retained in-frame beta chains. Here each entry gathers all rows of one CDR3 protein and keeps the most common genes and DNA. The sample records a few hundred thousand distinct CDR3 sequences, roughly 22% of which are singletons. The ten largest clones add up to more than 8.5% of the sample.

This clonotype was obtained from a man between 50 and 75 years old who received an inactivated influenza vaccine. Donor details come from another sample of the same person, matched by shared clones. The sequence links TRBV20-1 to TRBJ2-1; 11 central bases correspond to TRBD2. This specimen consisted of PBMCs from blood, obtained roughly 20 months after vaccination. Here is the DNA: TGCAGTGCTAGAGCACCGGGACTAGCGGCCTACAATGAGCAGTTCTTC. Its protein reads: CSARAPGLAAYNEQFF.